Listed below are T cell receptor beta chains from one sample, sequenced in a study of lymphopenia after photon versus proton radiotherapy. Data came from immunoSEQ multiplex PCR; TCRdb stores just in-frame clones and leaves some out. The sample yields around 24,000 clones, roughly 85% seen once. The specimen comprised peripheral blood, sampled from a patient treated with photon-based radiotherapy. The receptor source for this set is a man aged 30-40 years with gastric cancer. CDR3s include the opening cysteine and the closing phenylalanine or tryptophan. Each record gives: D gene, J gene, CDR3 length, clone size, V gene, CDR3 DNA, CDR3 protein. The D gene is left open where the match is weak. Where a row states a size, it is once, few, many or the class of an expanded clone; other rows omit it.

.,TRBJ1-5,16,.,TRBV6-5,TGTGCCAGCAGTTACCGCTTCACTGGAGGGAATCAGCCCCAGCATTTT,CASSYRFTGGNQPQHF
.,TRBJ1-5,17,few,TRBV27,TGTGCCAGCAGTTTATCGAAGTCGGGGAGCAGTAGTCAGCCCCAGCATTTT,CASSLSKSGSSSQPQHF
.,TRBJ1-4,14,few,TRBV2,TGTGCCAGTCGGCAGGGTCCGACTAATGAAAAACTGTTTTTT,CASRQGPTNEKLFF
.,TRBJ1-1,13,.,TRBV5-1,TGCGCCAGCAAACGGACACTGAACACTGAAGCTTTCTTT,CASKRTLNTEAFF
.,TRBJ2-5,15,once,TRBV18,TGTGCCAGCTCACCACAGTCCCGACCCCAAGAGACCCAGTACTTC,CASSPQSRPQETQYF
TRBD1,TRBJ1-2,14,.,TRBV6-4,TGTGCCAGCAGCCCCGGGACAGGGGGCGCAGGCTACACCTTC,CASSPGTGGAGYTF
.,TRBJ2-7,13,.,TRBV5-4,TGTGCCAGCAGCCCCGCAGGTGACTACGAGCAGTACTTC,CASSPAGDYEQYF
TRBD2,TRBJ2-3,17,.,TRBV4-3,TGCGCCAGCAGCCAGAAGACTAGCAGGAGTCCGTCAGATACGCAGTATTTT,CASSQKTSRSPSDTQYF
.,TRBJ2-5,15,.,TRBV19,TGTGCCAGTAGTATACGGCGGAACCTGGGCGAGACCCAGTACTTC,CASSIRRNLGETQYF
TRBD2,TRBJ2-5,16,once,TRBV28,TGTGCCAGCAGTTCCTCACTAGCGGGAAAAGGGGAGACCCAGTACTTC,CASSSSLAGKGETQYF
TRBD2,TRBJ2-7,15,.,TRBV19,TGTGCCAGTAGTACAGGACTAGCGGGACCGGGGGAGCAGTACTTC,CASSTGLAGPGEQYF
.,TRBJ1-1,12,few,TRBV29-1,TGCAGCGTTGTAAGAGGTTTGTTTGAAGCTTTCTTT,CSVVRGLFEAFF
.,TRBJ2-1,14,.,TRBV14,TGTGCCAGCAGCCAACCGGGGAGAGGCAATGAGCAGTTCTTC,CASSQPGRGNEQFF